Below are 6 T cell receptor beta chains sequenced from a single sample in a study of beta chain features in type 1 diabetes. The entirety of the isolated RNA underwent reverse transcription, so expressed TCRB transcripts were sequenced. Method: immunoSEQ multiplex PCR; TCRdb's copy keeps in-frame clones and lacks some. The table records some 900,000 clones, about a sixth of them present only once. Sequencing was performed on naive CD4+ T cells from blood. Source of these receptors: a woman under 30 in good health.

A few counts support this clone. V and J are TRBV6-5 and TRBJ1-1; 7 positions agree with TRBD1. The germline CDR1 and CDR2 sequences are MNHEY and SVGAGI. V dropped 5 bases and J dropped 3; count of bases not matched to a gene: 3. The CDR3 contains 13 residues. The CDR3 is CASSPTGYTEAFF. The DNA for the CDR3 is TGTGCCAGCAGTCCGACAGGGTACACTGAAGCTTTCTTT.

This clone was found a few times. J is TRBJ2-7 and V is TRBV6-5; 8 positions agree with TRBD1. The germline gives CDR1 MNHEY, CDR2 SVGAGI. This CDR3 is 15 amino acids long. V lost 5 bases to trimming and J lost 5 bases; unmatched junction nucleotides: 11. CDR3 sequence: CASSRLVTGAHEQYF. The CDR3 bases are TGTGCCAGCAGTCGACTGGTGACAGGGGCCCACGAGCAGTACTTC.

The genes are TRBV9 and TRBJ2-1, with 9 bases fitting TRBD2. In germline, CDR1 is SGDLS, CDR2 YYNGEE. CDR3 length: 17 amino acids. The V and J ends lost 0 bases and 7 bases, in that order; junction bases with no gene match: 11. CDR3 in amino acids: CASSVGATSGQVNEQFF. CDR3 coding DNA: TGTGCCAGCAGCGTAGGGGCGACTAGCGGACAGGTAAATGAGCAGTTCTTC.

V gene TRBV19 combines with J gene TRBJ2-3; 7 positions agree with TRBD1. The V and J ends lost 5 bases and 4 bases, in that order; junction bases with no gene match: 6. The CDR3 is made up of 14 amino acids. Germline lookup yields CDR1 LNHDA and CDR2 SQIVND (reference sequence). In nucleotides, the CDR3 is TGTGCCAGTAGTCACAGGACAGGTCCAGATACGCAGTATTTT. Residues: CASSHRTGPDTQYF.

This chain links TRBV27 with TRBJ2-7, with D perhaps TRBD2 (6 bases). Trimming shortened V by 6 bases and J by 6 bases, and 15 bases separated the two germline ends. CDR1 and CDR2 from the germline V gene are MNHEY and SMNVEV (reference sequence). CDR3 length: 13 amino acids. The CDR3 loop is CASRRTTSGEQYF. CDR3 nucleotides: TGTGCCAGCAGGCGGACTACCTCGGGCGAGCAGTACTTC.

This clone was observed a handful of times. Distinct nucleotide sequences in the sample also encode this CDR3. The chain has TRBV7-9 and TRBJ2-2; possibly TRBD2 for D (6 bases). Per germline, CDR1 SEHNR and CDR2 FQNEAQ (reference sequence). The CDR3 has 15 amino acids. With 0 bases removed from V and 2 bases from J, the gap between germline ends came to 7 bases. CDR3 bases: TGTGCCAGCAGCTTAGCCGGGAGAAACACCGGGGAGCTGTTTTTT. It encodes CASSLAGRNTGELFF. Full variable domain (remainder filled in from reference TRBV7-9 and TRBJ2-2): DTGVSQNPRHKITKRGQNVTFRCDPISEHNRLYWYRQTLGQGPEFLTYFQNEAQLEKSRLLSDRFSAERPKGSFSTLEIQRTEQGDSAMYLCASSLAGRNTGELFFGEGSRLTVL.